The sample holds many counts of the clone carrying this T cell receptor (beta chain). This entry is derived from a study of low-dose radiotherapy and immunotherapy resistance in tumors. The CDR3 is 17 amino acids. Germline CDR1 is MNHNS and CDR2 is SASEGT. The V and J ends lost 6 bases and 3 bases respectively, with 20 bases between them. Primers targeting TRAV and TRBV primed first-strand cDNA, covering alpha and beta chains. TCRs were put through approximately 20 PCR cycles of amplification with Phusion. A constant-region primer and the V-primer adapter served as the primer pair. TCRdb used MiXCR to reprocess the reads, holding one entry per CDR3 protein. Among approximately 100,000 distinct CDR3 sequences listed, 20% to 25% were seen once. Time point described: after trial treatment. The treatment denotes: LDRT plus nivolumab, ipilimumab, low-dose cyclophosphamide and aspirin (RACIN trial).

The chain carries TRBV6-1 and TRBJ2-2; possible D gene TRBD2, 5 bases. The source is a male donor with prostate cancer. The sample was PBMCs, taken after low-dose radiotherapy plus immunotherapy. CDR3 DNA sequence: TGTGCCAGCAGCCGAAACGGCGGGTCAATTCACACCGGGGAGCTGTTTTTT. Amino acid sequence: CASSRNGGSIHTGELFF.